This TCR beta chain was identified in a study of shared clonotypes between healthy human individuals. Background on the study: Per donor, CD8 memory used one plate, CD8 naive used two, CD4 memory used three and CD4 naive used three.

Naive CD8 isolation took CD45RO-negative cells positively selected for CCR7 and excluded terminally differentiated effector memory CD45RA+ cells. Replicate sorted-subset PCRs were loaded with around 0.2 ug DNA, 29,000 or so T cell genomes. The protocol was immunoSEQ multiplex PCR, while the TCRdb copy is restricted to in-frame clones and leaves out a portion. The repertoire holds about 1,800,000 clones, with less than 95% as singletons. Broader study findings: The expectation was that sequencing depth would affect clonotype sharing among donors.

Details on this clone: Its antigen is not identified.

Germline V gene data show CDR1 as SGHRS and CDR2 as YFSETQ. Losses at the gene ends were 4 bases for V and 2 bases for J; bases not matched to a gene: 14. The CDR3 contains 17 residues. The chain uses TRBV5-1 and TRBJ2-5, with 7 bases matching TRBD1. This receptor was identified in a man aged 18 to 30 in good health. The specimen sequenced was naive CD8+ T cells sorted from blood. CDR3 sequence reads: CASSPGQVFVGQETQYF. CDR3 sequence (DNA): TGCGCCAGCAGCCCCGGACAGGTCTTTGTAGGGCAAGAGACCCAGTACTTC.